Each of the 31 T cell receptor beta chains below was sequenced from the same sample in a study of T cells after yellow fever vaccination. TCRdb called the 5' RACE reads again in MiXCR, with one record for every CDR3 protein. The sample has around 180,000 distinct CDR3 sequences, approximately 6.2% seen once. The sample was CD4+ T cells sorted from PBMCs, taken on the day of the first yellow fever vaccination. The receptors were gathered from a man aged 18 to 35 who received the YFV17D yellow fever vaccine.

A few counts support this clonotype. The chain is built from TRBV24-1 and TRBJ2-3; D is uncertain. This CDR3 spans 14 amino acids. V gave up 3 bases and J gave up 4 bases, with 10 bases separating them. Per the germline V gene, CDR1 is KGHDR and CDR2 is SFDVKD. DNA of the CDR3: TGTGCCACCAGTGATGCTACAACGCCAGATACGCAGTATTTT. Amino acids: CATSDATTPDTQYF.

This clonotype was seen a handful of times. CDR3 sequence: CASSQGRGSFTGELFF. The CDR3 coding sequence is TGCGCCAGCAGCCAAGGTCGAGGTTCCTTCACCGGGGAGCTGTTTTTT. The gene calls are TRBV4-3 and TRBJ2-2; D ambiguous. The germline V gene has CDR1 LGHNA and CDR2 YSLEER. The V end was cut by 1 base, the J end by 4 bases, with 13 bases between. The CDR3 is 16 amino acids.

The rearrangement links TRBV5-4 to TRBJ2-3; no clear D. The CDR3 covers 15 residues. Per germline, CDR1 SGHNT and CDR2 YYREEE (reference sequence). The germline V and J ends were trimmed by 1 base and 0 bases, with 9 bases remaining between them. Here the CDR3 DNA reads TGTGCCAGCAGCTTGTTGGGGATAAGCACAGATACGCAGTATTTT. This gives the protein CASSLLGISTDTQYF.

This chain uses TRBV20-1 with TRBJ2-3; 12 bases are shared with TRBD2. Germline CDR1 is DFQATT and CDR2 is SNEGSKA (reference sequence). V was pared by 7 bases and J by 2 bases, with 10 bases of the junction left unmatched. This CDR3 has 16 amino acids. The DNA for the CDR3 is TGCAGTGTTCCCGGACTAGCGGGGAAGACCACAGATACGCAGTATTTT. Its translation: CSVPGLAGKTTDTQYF.

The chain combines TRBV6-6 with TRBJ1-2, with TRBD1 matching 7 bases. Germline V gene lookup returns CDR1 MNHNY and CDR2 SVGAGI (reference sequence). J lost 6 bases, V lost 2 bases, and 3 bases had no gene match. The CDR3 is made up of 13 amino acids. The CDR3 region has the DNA TGTGCCAGCAGTTACCAGGGGGGGGATGGCTACACCTTC. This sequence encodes CASSYQGGDGYTF.

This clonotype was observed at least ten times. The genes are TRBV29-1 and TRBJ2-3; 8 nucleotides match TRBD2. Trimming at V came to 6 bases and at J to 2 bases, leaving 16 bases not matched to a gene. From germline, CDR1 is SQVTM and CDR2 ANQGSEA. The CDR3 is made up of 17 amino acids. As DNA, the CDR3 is TGCAGCGTCCGCCTTGAGGTTTTAGCGGGGACCACAGATACGCAGTATTTT. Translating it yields CSVRLEVLAGTTDTQYF.

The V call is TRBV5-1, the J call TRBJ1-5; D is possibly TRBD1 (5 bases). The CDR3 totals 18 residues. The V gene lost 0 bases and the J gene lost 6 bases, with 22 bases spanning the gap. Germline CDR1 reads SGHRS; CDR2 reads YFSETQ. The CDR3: CASSLGDPATIGGQPQHF. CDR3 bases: TGCGCCAGCAGCTTGGGGGACCCAGCTACAATTGGCGGTCAGCCCCAGCATTTT.

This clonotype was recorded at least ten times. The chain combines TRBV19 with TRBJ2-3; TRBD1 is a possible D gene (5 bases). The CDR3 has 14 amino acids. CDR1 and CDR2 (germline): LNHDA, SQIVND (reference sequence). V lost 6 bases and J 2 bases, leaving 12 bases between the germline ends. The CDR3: CASRDTSNTDTQYF. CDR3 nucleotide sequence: TGTGCCAGTAGGGACACATCTAACACAGATACGCAGTATTTT.

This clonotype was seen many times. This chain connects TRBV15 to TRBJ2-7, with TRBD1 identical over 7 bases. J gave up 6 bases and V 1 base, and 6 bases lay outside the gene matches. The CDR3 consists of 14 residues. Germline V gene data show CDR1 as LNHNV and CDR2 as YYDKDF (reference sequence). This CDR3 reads CATSRAHRGSEQYV. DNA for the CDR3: TGTGCCACCAGCAGAGCGCACAGGGGTAGCGAGCAGTACGTC.

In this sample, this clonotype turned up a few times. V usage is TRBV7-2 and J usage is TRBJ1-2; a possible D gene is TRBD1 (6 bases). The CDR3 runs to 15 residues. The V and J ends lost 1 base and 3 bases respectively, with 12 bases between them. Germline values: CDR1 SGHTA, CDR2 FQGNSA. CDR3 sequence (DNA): TGTGCCAGCAGCTTAGGGGGGCGGGCGGACTATGGCTACACCTTC. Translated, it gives CASSLGGRADYGYTF.

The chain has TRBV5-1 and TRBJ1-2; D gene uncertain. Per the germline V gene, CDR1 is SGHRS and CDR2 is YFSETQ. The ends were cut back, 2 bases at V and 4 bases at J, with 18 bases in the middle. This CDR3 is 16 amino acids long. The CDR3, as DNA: TGCGCCAGCAGCTTAGGCAGCTCCCAAACCGTCTATGGCTACACCTTC. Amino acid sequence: CASSLGSSQTVYGYTF.

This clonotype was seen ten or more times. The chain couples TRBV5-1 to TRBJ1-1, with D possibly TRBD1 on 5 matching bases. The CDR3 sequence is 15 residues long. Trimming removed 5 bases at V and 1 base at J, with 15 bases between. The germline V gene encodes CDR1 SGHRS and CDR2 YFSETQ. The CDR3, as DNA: TGCGCCAGCAGTATGCAGGGAGGGGCGAACACTGAAGCTTTCTTT. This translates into CASSMQGGANTEAFF.

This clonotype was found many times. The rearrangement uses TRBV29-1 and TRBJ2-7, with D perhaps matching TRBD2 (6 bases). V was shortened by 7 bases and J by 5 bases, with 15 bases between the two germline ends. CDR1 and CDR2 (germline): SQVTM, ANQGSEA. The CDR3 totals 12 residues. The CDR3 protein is CSAAGTAHEQYV. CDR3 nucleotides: TGCAGCGCAGCCGGGACTGCTCACGAGCAGTACGTC.

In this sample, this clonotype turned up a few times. The CDR3 region is CASAKGYSGANVLTF. As DNA, the CDR3 is TGTGCCAGCGCTAAAGGTTACTCTGGGGCCAACGTCCTGACTTTC. The chain couples TRBV7-9 to TRBJ2-6; D is unclear. Germline values: CDR1 SEHNR, CDR2 FQNEAQ (reference sequence). This CDR3 spans 15 amino acids. Deletions cut 8 bases from V and 0 bases from J, with 11 bases between.

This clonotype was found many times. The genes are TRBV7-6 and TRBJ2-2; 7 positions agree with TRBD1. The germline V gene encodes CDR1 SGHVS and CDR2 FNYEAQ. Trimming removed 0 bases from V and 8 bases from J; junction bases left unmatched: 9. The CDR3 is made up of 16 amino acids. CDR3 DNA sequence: TGTGCCAGCAGCTTAGCAGGGGGCAGCGTCCTGGGGGAGCTGTTTTTT. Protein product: CASSLAGGSVLGELFF.

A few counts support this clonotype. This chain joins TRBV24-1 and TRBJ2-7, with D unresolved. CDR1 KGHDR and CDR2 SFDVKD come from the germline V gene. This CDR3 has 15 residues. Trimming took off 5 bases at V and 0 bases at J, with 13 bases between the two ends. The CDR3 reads CATSALDSPSYEQYF. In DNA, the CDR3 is TGTGCCACCAGTGCCCTAGACTCGCCCTCCTACGAGCAGTACTTC.

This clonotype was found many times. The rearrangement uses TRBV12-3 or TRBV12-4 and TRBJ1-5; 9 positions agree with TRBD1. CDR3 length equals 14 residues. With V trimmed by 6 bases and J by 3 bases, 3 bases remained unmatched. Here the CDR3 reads CASSGTGINQPQHF. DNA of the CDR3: TGTGCCAGCAGCGGGACAGGGATCAATCAGCCCCAGCATTTT.

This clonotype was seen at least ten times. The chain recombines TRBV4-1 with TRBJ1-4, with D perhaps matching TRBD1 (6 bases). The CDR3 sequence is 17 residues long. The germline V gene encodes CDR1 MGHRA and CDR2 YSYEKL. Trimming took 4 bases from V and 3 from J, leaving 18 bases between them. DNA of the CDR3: TGCGCCAGCAGCCCTCTCTTAAAGGGGGTATCTAATGAAAAACTGTTTTTT. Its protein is CASSPLLKGVSNEKLFF.

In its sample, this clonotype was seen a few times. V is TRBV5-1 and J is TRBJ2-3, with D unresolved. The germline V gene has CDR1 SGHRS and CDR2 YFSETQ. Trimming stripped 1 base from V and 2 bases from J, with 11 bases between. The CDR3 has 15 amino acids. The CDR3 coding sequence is TGCGCCAGCAGCTTGTCAGTCTTGCCCACAGATACGCAGTATTTT. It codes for CASSLSVLPTDTQYF. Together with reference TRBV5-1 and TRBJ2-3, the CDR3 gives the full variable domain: KAGVTQTPRYLIKTRGQQVTLSCSPISGHRSVSWYQQTPGQGLQFLFEYFSETQRNKGNFPGRFSGRQFSNSRSEMNVSTLELGDSALYLCASSLSVLPTDTQYFGPGTRLTVL.

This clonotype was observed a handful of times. The CDR3 DNA reads as TGCAGTGCTCGGGGACAGTACCAAGAGACCCAGTACTTC. It codes for CSARGQYQETQYF. The V gene is TRBV20-1, the J gene TRBJ2-5; 7 bases line up with TRBD1. Germline lookup yields CDR1 DFQATT and CDR2 SNEGSKA (reference sequence). The V gene end was trimmed by 5 bases and the J gene end by 0 bases; junction bases not matched to a gene: 3. This CDR3 has 13 amino acids.

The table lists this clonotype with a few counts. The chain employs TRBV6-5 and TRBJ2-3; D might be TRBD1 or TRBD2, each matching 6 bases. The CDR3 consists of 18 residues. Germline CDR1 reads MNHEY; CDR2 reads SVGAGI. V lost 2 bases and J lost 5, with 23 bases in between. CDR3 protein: CASSYIGGRGGKLDTQYF. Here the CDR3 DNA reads TGTGCCAGCAGTTACATTGGGGGGAGAGGGGGGAAATTAGATACGCAGTATTTT.

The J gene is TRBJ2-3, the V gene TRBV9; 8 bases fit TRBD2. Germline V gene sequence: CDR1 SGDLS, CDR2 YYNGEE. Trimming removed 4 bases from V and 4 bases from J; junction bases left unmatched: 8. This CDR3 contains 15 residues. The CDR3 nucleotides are TGTGCCAGCAGCTTCACCGGGGGGGTGCCAGATACGCAGTATTTT. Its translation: CASSFTGGVPDTQYF. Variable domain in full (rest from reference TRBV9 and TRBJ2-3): DSGVTQTPKHLITATGQRVTLRCSPRSGDLSVYWYQQSLDQGLQFLIQYYNGEERAKGNILERFSAQQFPDLHSELNLSSLELGDSALYFCASSFTGGVPDTQYFGPGTRLTVL.

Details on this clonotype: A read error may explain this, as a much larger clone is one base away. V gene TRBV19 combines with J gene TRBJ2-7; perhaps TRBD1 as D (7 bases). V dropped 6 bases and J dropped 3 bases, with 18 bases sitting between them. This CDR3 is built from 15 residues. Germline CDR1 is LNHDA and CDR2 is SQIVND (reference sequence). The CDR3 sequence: CASREAGGLNYEQYF. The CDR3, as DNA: TGTGCCAGTAGAGAGGCAGGGGGGCTCAACTACGAGCAGTACTTC. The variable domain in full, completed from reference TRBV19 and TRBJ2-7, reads DGGITQSPKYLFRKEGQNVTLSCEQNLNHDAMYWYRQDPGQGLRLIYYSQIVNDFQKGDIAEGYSVSREKKESFPLTVTSAQKNPTAFYLCASREAGGLNYEQYFGPGTRLTVT.

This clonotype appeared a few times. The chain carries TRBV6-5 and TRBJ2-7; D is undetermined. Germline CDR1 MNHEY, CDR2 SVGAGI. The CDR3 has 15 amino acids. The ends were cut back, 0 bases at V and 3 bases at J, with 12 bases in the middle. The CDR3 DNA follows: TGTGCCAGCAGTTACTCCCTCCGGGCTTACTACGAGCAGTACTTC. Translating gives CASSYSLRAYYEQYF.

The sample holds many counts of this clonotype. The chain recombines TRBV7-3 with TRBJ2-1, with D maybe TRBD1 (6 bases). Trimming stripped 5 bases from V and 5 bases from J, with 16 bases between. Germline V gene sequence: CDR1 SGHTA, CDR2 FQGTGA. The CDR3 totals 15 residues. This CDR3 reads CASSKQGGRNNEQFF. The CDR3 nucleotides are TGTGCCAGCAGCAAACAGGGTGGTAGGAACAATGAGCAGTTCTTC.

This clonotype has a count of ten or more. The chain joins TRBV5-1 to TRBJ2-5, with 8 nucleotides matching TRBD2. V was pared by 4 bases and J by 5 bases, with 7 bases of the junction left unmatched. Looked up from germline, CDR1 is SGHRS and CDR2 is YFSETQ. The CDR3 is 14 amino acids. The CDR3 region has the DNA TGCGCCAGCAGCCGGACTAGCTCGGGGGAGACCCAGTACTTC. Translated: CASSRTSSGETQYF.

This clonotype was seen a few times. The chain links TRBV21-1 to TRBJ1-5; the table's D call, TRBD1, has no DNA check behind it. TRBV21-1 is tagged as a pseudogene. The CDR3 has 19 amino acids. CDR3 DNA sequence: TGTGCCAGCAGCAATACCCGATTTGGACAGTCGTGGACAGGTCAGCCCCAGCATTTT. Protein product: CASSNTRFGQSWTGQPQHF.

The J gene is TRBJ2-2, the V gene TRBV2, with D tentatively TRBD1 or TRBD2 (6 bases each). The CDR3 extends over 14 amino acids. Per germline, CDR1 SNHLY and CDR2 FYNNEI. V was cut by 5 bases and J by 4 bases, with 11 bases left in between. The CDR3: CASSTEGGTGELFF. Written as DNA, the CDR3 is TGTGCCAGCAGTACCGAGGGGGGCACCGGGGAGCTGTTTTTT.

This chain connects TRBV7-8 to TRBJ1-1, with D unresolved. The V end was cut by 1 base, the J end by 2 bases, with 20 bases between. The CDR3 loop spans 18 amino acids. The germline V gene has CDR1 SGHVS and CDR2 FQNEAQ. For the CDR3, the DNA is TGTGCCAGCAGCTTAGGCCGTCGTAGTGCGGGGTCAAACACTGAAGCTTTCTTT. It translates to CASSLGRRSAGSNTEAFF.

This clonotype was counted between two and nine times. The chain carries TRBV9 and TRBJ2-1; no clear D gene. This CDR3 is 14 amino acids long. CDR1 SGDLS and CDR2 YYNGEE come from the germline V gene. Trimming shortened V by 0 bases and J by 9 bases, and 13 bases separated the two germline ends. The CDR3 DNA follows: TGTGCCAGCAGCGTAGATGTCGGTGGGCTTGAGCAGTTCTTC. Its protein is CASSVDVGGLEQFF.

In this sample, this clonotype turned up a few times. CDR3 bases: TGTGCCAGCAGCGGTCGGACAGGGCGGGTTCAGCCCCAGCATTTT. It codes for CASSGRTGRVQPQHF. The chain recombines TRBV6-1 with TRBJ1-5; TRBD1 agrees at 8 bases. The CDR3 sequence is 15 residues long. The V and J ends lost 6 bases and 6 bases, in that order; junction bases with no gene match: 10. Germline V gives CDR1 MNHNS, CDR2 SASEGT.